This T cell receptor (beta chain) came from a study of shared clonotypes between healthy human individuals. Germline V lookup: CDR1 SNHLY, CDR2 FYNNEI. CDR3 size: 15 residues. Losses at the gene ends were 5 bases for V and 2 bases for J; bases not matched to a gene: 9. Across several immunoSEQ plates, the genomic DNA of each subset was split evenly. Input per replicate PCR of unsorted PBMC was approximately 280 ng DNA, corresponding to about 30,000 T cell genomes. The repertoire was sequenced with immunoSEQ multiplex PCR; TCRdb's copy has only in-frame clones and lacks some. The repertoire has about 490,000 clones, roughly 78% of them found once; the top ten carry 9.5% to 15%. Donors had no recently reported acute infections or vaccinations and were HIV-negative. All donors were Caucasian adults living in Nashville, Tennessee.

The V call is TRBV2, the J call TRBJ2-7; 7 bases map to TRBD2. This clonotype was sampled from a woman aged 40 to 50 in good health. Some clones in this sample may be carry-over from other donors' samples. Input material: PBMCs. The CDR3 is CASSSTGTTAYEQYF. The CDR3 nucleotides are TGTGCCAGCAGTTCCACCGGGACTACAGCCTACGAGCAGTACTTC.